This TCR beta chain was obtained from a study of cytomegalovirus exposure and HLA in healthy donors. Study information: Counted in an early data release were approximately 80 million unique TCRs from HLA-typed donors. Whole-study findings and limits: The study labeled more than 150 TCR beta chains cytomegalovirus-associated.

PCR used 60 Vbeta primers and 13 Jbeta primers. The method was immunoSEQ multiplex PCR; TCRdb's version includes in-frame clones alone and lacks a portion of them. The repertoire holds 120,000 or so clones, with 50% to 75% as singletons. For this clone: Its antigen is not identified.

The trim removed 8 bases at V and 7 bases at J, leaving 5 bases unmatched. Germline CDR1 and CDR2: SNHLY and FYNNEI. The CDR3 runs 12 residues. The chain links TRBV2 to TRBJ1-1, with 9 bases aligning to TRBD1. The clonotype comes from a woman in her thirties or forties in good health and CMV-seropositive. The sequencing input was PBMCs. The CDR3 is CASRRDRVEAFF. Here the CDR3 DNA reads TGTGCCAGCCGCCGGGACAGGGTTGAAGCTTTCTTT.